The T cell receptor (beta chain) described here comes from a study of read filtering for tumor transcriptome and immune sequencing. Study results and caveats: In IR-seq, single-read clonotypes were about 80% of clonotypes but approximately 3.5% of reads.

The germline V and J ends were trimmed by 0 bases and 5 bases, with 13 bases remaining between them. CDR3 length: 15 residues. The sample holds many counts of this clonotype. The antigen remains undetermined. From roughly 390 ng of RNA, a library with molecular barcoded alpha/delta and beta/gamma adaptors was made. Each CDR3 protein is one row after TCRdb ran MiXCR on the reads. The repertoire holds tens of thousands of distinct CDR3 sequences, roughly an eighth seen once, with 6.5% to 8.5% in the top ten. The sequence was obtained from a donor at least 40 years old with multiple myeloma. V and J are TRBV12-3 or TRBV12-4 and TRBJ2-5; the D gene is possibly TRBD1 (5 bases). Sample: a population of CD138-negative cells sorted from bone marrow. CDR3 protein: CASSLASMGRETQYF. The DNA for the CDR3 is TGTGCCAGCAGTTTAGCGAGTATGGGGCGCGAGACCCAGTACTTC.